The T cell receptor (beta chain) under discussion was sequenced for a study of cytomegalovirus exposure and HLA in healthy donors. The primer mix had 60 Vbeta and 13 Jbeta primers. Libraries were prepared by immunoSEQ multiplex PCR; TCRdb keeps only in-frame clonotypes and omits some of them. The repertoire includes about 67,000 clones, roughly nine tenths of them detected once, and 12% sits in the top ten. Concerning this clone: No antigen is known for it.

The CDR3 contains 16 residues. Study-wide findings and caveats: Information on immune exposure was restricted to one variable (CMV serostatus).

This receptor was taken from a woman younger than 45 in good health and CMV-seropositive. J is TRBJ2-7 and V is TRBV21-1; the table's D call of TRBD1 was not tested on the DNA. TRBV21-1 constitutes a pseudogene. Sequenced sample: PBMCs. The CDR3 here is CASSKGGRDRVDEQYF. CDR3 nucleotide sequence: TGTGCCAGCAGCAAAGGGGGTAGGGACAGGGTCGACGAGCAGTACTTC.